The sample holds a few counts of the clone carrying this T cell receptor beta chain. The sample belongs to a study of T-cell reconstitution after alpha-beta-depleted transplantation in children. Per germline, CDR1 SGHTA and CDR2 FQGTGA. This CDR3 comprises 16 residues. V trimming: 4 bases; J trimming: 0 bases; junction bases outside the gene matches: 7. TCRbeta library preparation incorporated unique molecular identifiers. A single record per CDR3 protein comes from TCRdb applying MiXCR to the PCR reads. This table holds under 850,000 distinct CDR3 sequences, around 13% found once. This receptor was taken from a girl aged 2 to 10 with congenital amegakaryocytic thrombocytopenia, due to receive a stem cell transplant. Specimen: PBMCs, collected before TCRalphabeta/CD19-depleted stem cell transplant. This chain links TRBV7-3 with TRBJ2-3; 7 bases are a match to TRBD2. CDR3 protein: CASSSGLVASTDTQYF. The DNA of the CDR3 is TGTGCCAGCAGCTCAGGACTAGTGGCTAGCACAGATACGCAGTATTTT.